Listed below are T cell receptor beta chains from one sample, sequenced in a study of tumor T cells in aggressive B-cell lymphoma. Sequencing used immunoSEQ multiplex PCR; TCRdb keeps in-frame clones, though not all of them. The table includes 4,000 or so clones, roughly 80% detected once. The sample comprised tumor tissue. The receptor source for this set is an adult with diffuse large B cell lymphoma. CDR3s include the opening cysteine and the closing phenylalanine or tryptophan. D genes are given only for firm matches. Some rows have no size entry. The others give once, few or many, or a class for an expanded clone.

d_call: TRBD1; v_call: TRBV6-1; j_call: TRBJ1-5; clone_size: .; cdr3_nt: TGTGCCAGCAGGCGGGACAGGGAAGTTGGCCAGCCCCAGCATTTT; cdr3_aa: CASRRDREVGQPQHF
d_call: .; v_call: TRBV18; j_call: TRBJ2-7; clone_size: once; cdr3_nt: TGTGCCAGCTCACACCTGACAGGGACTGCCGCCGAGCAGTACTTC; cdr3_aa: CASSHLTGTAAEQYF
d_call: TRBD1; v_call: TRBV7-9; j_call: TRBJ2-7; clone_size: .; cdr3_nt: TGTGCCAGCAGCCCTCAGGGGGCCTTATACTACGAGCAGTACTTC; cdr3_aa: CASSPQGALYYEQYF
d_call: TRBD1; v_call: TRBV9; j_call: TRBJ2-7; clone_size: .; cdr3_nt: TGTGCCAGCAGCGCTGGACAGGGGGGCTACGAGCAGTACTTC; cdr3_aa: CASSAGQGGYEQYF
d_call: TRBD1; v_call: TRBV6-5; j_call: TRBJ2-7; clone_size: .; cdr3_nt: TGTGCCAGCCAAGGGGGACAGGGCTTCTACGAGCAGTACTTC; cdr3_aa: CASQGGQGFYEQYF
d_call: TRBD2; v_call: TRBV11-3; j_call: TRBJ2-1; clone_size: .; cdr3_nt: TGTGCCAGCAGCTCTCGAAGCGGGGGGGCCTACGAGCAGTTCTTC; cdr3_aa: CASSSRSGGAYEQFF
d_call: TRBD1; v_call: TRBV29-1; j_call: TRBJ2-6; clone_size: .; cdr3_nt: TGCAGCGTATCGTACAGGGGGGCTGGGGCCAACGTCCTGACTTTC; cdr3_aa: CSVSYRGAGANVLTF
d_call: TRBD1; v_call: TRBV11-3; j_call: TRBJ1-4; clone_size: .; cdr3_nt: TGTGCCAGCAGCTTAGACCAGGGGGCGGTTAATGAAAAACTGTTTTTT; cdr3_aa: CASSLDQGAVNEKLFF
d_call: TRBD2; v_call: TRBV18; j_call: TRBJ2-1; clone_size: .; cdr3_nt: TGTACCAGCTCACCAACTTTGAGGGAGGGTAATGAGCAGTTCTTC; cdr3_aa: CTSSPTLREGNEQFF
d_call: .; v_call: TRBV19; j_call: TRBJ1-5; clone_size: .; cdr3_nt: TGTGCCAGTAGTAGGGTAGGGGCCTATAGCAATCAGCCCCAGCATTTT; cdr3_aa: CASSRVGAYSNQPQHF
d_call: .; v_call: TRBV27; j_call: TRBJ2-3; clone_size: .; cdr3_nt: TGTGCCAGCAGTTTGAGTGGAGATACGCAGTATTTT; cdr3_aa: CASSLSGDTQYF
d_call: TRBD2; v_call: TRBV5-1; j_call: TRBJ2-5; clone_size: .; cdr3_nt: TGCGCCAGCAGCTCTCGGGGACTAGCGGGAGAAGAGACCCAGTACTTC; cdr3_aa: CASSSRGLAGEETQYF
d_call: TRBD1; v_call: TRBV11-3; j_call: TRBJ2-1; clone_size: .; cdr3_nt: TGTGCCAGCAGCTTACGGTCAGGGGGACAGGGGAATGAGCAGTTCTTC; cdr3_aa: CASSLRSGGQGNEQFF
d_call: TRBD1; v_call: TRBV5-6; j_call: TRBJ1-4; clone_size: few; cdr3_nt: TGTGCCAGCAGCTCCGGCGGGACAGGGCTGTTTTTT; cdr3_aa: CASSSGGTGLFF
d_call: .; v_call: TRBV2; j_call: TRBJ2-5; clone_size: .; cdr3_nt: TGTGCCAGCAGTACGACATTCAAAGAGACCCAGTACTTC; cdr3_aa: CASSTTFKETQYF
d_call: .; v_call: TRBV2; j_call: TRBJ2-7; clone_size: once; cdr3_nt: TGTGCCAGCAGTGATCAGGGCGGCTCCTACGAGCAGTACTTC; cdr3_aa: CASSDQGGSYEQYF
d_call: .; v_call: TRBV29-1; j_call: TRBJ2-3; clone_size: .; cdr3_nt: TGCAGCGTATCTCCATCGGGAAACACAGATACGCAGTATTTT; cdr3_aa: CSVSPSGNTDTQYF
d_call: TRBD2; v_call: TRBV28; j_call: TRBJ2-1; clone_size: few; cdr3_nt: TGTGCCAGCCGCAACAAATTTAGACTAGCGGGGGGGTACAATGAGCAGTTCTTC; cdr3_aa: CASRNKFRLAGGYNEQFF
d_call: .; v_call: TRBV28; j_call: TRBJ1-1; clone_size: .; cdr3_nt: TGTGCCAGCAGTTACATAAACACTGAAGCTTTCTTT; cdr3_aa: CASSYINTEAFF
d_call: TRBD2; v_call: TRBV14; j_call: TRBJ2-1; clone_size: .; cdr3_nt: TGTGCCAGCAGCCAATCTAGCGGGGGTTCGTCCTACAATGAGCAGTTCTTC; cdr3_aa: CASSQSSGGSSYNEQFF
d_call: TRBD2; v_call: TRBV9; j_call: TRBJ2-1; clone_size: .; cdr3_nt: TGTGCCAGCAGCGCAGGGACTAGCGGGAGTAATGAGCAGTTCTTC; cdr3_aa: CASSAGTSGSNEQFF
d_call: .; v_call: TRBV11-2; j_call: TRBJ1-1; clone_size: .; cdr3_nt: TGTGCCAGCAGCCCCGACAGGCCGGCGGGAGCTTTCTTT; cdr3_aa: CASSPDRPAGAFF
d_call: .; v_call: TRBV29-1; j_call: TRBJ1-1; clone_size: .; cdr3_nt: TGCAGCGCCTTGACCGGGACAATGAACACTGAAGCTTTCTTT; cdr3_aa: CSALTGTMNTEAFF
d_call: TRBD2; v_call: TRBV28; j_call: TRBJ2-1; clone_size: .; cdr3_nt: TGTGCCAGCAGAGGTGGGGGGGCCTACAATGAGCAGTTCTTC; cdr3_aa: CASRGGGAYNEQFF
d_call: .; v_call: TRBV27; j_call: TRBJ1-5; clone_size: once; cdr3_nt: TGTGCCAGCAGTTTATCACCCGCCCAGGGCGGACAGCCCCAGCATTTT; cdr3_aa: CASSLSPAQGGQPQHF
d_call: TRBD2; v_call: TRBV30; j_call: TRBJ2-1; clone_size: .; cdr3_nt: TGTGCCTGCCAGGGACTAGCGGGATTAAATGAGCAGTTCTTC; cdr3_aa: CACQGLAGLNEQFF
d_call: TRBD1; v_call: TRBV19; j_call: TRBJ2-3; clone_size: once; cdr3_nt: TGTGCCAGTACCCGAGTTTGGGGACAGCCCGGCCGTGTAGATACGCAGTATTTT; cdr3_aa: CASTRVWGQPGRVDTQYF
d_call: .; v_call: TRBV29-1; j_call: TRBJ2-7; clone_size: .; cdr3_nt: TGCAGCGTTGAACCGTTGTCGTCCCGCGAGCAGTACTTC; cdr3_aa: CSVEPLSSREQYF
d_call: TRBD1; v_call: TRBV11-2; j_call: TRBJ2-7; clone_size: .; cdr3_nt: TGTGCCAGCAGCCTAGGGGGCCCTTACGAGCAGTACTTC; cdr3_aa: CASSLGGPYEQYF
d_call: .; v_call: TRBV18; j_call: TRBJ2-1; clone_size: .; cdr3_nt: TGTGCCAGCTCACCAACGAAAGGGACAAACAGAGACAATGAGCAGTTCTTC; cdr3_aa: CASSPTKGTNRDNEQFF
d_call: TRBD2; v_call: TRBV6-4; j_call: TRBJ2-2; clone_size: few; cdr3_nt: TGTGCCAGCAGTGACTCGATGTGGCTAACGGGAGGGCCCTGGGAGCTGTTTTTT; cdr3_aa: CASSDSMWLTGGPWELFF
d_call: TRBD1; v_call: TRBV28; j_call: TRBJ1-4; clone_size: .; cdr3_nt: TGTGCCAGCGGGGCGACAGGGGGCGAAAAACTGTTTTTT; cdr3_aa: CASGATGGEKLFF
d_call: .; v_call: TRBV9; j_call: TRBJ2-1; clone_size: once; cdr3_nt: TGTGCCAGCAGCCCCAGAGGTCCGGGGGATGGGGTTTACAATGAGCAGTTCTTC; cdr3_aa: CASSPRGPGDGVYNEQFF
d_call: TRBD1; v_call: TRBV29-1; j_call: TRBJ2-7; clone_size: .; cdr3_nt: TGCAGCGTTGGGACCCTTGGGACAGGGGTCATCTACGAGCAGTACTTC; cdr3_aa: CSVGTLGTGVIYEQYF
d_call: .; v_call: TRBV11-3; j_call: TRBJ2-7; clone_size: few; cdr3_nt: TGTGCCAGCAGCGATCAGGGGGGCGAGCAGTACTTC; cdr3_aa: CASSDQGGEQYF
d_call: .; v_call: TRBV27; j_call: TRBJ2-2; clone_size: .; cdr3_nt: TGTGCCAGCACTGGGGGCTACCACACCGGGGAGCTGTTTTTT; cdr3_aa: CASTGGYHTGELFF
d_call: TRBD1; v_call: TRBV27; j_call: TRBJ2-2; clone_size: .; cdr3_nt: TGTGCCAGCAGTTTAAGGGACAGGAACACCGGGGAGCTGTTTTTT; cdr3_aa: CASSLRDRNTGELFF
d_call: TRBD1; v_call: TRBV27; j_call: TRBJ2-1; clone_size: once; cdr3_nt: TGTGCCAGCAGTCTCGGGACAGGGAGGGTCTTATACAATGAGCAGTTCTTC; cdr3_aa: CASSLGTGRVLYNEQFF
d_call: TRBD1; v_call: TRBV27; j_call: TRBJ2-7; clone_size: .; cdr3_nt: TGTGCCAGCAGTCTGGACAGGAGCTCCTACGAGCAGTACTTC; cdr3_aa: CASSLDRSSYEQYF
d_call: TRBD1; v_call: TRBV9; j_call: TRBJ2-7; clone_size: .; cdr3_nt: TGTGCCAGCAGCCCACGGACAGGGGGCTACGAGCAGTACTTC; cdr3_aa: CASSPRTGGYEQYF
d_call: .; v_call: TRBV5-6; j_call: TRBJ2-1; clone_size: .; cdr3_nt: TGTGCCAGCAGCATTACTAGCCGGAGCTCCTACAATGAGCAGTTCTTC; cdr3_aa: CASSITSRSSYNEQFF
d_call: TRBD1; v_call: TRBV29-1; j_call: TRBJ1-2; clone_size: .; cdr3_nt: TGCAGCGTTGCACAGGGGGCGCGCGGCTACACCTTC; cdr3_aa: CSVAQGARGYTF
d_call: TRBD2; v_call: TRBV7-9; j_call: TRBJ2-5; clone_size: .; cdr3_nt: TGTGCCAGCAGCTTAGATACTAGCGGGTGGGAGACCCAGTACTTC; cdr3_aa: CASSLDTSGWETQYF
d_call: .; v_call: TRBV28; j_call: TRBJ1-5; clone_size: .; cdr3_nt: TGTGCCAGCAGTTTACCAGGGAATCAGCCCCAGCATTTT; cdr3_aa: CASSLPGNQPQHF
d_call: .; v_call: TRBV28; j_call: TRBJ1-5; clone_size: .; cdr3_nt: TGTGCCACCGACAGAGCGCAGCATCAGCCCCAGCATTTT; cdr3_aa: CATDRAQHQPQHF
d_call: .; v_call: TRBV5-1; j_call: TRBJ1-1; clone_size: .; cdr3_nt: TGCGCCAGCAGCTTGGAGGGGGGGATGAACACTGAAGCTTTCTTT; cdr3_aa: CASSLEGGMNTEAFF
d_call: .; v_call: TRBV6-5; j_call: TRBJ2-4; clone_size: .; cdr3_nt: TGTGCCAGCAGTTCCGCCCCCACGGACATTCAGTACTTC; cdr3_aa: CASSSAPTDIQYF
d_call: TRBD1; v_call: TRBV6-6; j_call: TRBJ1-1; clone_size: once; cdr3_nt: TGTGCCAGCAGTTACCCCGGGACAGAGTCTGAAGCTTTCTTT; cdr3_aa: CASSYPGTESEAFF
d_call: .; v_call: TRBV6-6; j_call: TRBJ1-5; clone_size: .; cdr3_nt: TGTGCCAGCACCGTATTCCCTGCCCTACATCAGCCCCAGCATTTT; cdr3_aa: CASTVFPALHQPQHF
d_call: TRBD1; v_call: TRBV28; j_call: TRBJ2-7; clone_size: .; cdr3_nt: TGTGCCAGCACCCGCAATCCGGGACAGGGGGCCTACGAGCAGTACTTC; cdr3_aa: CASTRNPGQGAYEQYF
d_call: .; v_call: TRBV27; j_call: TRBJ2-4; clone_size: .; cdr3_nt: TGTGCCAGCAGTTCGGAAAACATTCAGTACTTC; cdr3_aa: CASSSENIQYF
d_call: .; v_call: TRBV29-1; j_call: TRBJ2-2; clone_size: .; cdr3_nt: TGCAGCGTTGGCCAGGGATACACCGGGGAGCTGTTTTTT; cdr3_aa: CSVGQGYTGELFF
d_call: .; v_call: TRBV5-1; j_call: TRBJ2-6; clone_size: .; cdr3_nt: TGCGCCAGCAGCTTAGGTCGGAGCTCTGGGGCCAACGTCCTGACTTTC; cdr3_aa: CASSLGRSSGANVLTF
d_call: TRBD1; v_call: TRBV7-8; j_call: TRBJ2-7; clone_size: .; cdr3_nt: TGTGCCAGCAGCGTGGGACAGGCCTACGAGCAGTACTTC; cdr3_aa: CASSVGQAYEQYF
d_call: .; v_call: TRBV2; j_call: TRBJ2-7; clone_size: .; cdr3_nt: TGTGCCAGCAGTGATCAAGGGGCCTCCTACGAGCAGTACTTC; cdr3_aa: CASSDQGASYEQYF
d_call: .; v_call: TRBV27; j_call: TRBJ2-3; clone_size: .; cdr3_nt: TGTGCCAGCAGTTTAATCGGAGGAGCGACCCTTACGCAGTATTTT; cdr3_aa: CASSLIGGATLTQYF
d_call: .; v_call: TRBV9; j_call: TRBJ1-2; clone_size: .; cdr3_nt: TGTGCCAGCAGCGGTAATGGCTACACCTTC; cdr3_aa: CASSGNGYTF